Detailed here is one T cell receptor (beta chain). The antigen is undetermined. Donors came from a validation cohort of over a hundred subjects, distinct from the first 666-subject cohort. This record belongs to a study of cytomegalovirus exposure and HLA in healthy donors. Overall study context: The 120 validation repertoires were produced on the same platform as the approximately 620 repertoires of the first cohort. This was reported in a later analysis. Study outcomes and limitations: Researchers reported that a few CMV-associated chains were confirmed in vitro as CMV antigen-specific. Cytomegalovirus status was reportedly diagnosed by the classifier with high specificity and sensitivity.

CDR3 size: 14 residues. Germline V gene data show CDR1 as SNHLY and CDR2 as FYNNEI. V shed 6 bases and J shed 6 bases, with 18 bases lying between them. Method: immunoSEQ multiplex PCR; TCRdb's copy keeps in-frame clones and lacks some. Of under 250,000 clones in the sample, around 86% were seen once. Sequencing was carried out using PBMCs. This TCR was sampled from a woman between 18 and 30 years old in good health and CMV-seropositive. V is TRBV2 and J is TRBJ2-7; a possible D gene is TRBD2 (6 bases). In nucleotides, the CDR3 is TGTGCCAGCAGGCCGTCTATGCCCGGGGGCGAGCAGTACTTC. As protein: CASRPSMPGGEQYF. The variable domain in full, completed from reference TRBV2 and TRBJ2-7, reads EPEVTQTPSHQVTQMGQEVILRCVPISNHLYFYWYRQILGQKVEFLVSFYNNEISEKSEIFDDQFSVERPDGSNFTLKIRSTKLEDSAMYFCASRPSMPGGEQYFGPGTRLTVT.